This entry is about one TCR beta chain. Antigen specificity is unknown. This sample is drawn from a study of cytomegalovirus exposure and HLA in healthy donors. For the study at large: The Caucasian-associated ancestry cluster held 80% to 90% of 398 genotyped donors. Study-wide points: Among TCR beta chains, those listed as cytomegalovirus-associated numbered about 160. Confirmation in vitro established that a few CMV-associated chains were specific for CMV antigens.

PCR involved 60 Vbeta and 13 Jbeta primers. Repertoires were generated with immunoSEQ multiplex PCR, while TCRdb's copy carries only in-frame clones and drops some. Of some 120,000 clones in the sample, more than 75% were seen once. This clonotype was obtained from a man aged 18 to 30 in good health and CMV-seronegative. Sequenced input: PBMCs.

DNA for the CDR3: TGTGCCAGCCAGGGGGCCCGCTCCTACGAGCAGTACTTC. This codes for CASQGARSYEQYF. This rearrangement joins TRBV7-3 to TRBJ2-7, with 8 bases fitting TRBD1. V was pared by 8 bases and J by 0 bases, with 3 bases of the junction left unmatched. The V gene's germline CDR1 is SGHTA and CDR2 FQGTGA. The length of the CDR3 is 13 residues.